The text below deals with one T cell receptor (beta chain). Some clones are missing from TCRdb's copy, which holds only in-frame ones; the method was immunoSEQ multiplex PCR. Of approximately 130,000 clones in the sample, 81% were seen once. This sample was included in a study of blood T cell repertoires in COVID-19. Study as a whole: Sites across the United States, Italy and Spain contributed samples from acute and convalescent COVID-19.

The sequence came from a woman aged 55-69 years with active or convalescent COVID-19. Sequenced sample: peripheral blood.

CDR3 residues: CASSDNYEQYF. CDR3 nucleotides: TGCGCCAGCTCAGACAACTACGAGCAGTACTTC. V usage is TRBV5-1 and J usage is TRBJ2-7; D remains unclear. The V end was cut by 7 bases, the J end by 3 bases, with 8 bases between. The germline V gene has CDR1 SGHRS and CDR2 YFSETQ. The CDR3 length is 11 residues.